Listed below are T cell receptor beta chains from one sample, sequenced in a study of cytomegalovirus exposure and HLA in healthy donors. Generated by immunoSEQ multiplex PCR, the TCRdb table keeps only in-frame clones and is missing some. The top ten hold around 1.6% of the sample, which has some 190,000 clones, about 79% seen once. The sequencing input was PBMCs. All receptors come from a man between 18 and 35 years old in good health and CMV-seronegative. Both conserved end residues are trimmed from each CDR3. Each record gives: J gene, V gene, CDR3 length, CDR3 protein.

j_gene: TRBJ1-1; v_gene: TRBV11-2; len: 15; CDR3aa: ASSLVPIGASNTEAF
j_gene: TRBJ2-1; v_gene: TRBV7-8; len: 16; CDR3aa: ASSLPSGDVSSYNEQF
j_gene: TRBJ2-1; v_gene: TRBV2; len: 12; CDR3aa: ASSEEGPYNEQF
j_gene: TRBJ1-2; v_gene: TRBV28; len: 14; CDR3aa: ASSLPLGTGWSGYT
j_gene: TRBJ2-2; v_gene: TRBV7-6; len: 12; CDR3aa: ASSLGAGAGELF
j_gene: TRBJ2-5; v_gene: TRBV5-1; len: 13; CDR3aa: ASSPGLAGGETQY
j_gene: TRBJ2-1; v_gene: TRBV30; len: 13; CDR3aa: AWSVGLAGGFEQF
j_gene: TRBJ1-5; v_gene: TRBV5-1; len: 12; CDR3aa: ASSRTGDDQPQH
j_gene: TRBJ1-1; v_gene: TRBV18; len: 15; CDR3aa: ASSPRGFLALNTEAF
j_gene: TRBJ1-1; v_gene: TRBV28; len: 13; CDR3aa: ASSLLYRRDTEAF
j_gene: TRBJ2-7; v_gene: TRBV6-5; len: 12; CDR3aa: ASSYSRDFYEQY
j_gene: TRBJ1-3; v_gene: TRBV9; len: 11; CDR3aa: ASSPRSGNTIY
j_gene: TRBJ2-3; v_gene: TRBV4-1; len: 13; CDR3aa: ASSQVPSKADTQY
j_gene: TRBJ2-6; v_gene: TRBV10-2; len: 13; CDR3aa: ASSQTGSGANVLT
j_gene: TRBJ2-3; v_gene: TRBV5-1; len: 13; CDR3aa: ASSRLAGSTDTQY
j_gene: TRBJ1-1; v_gene: TRBV5-1; len: 12; CDR3aa: ASSGGQPNTEAF
j_gene: TRBJ2-1; v_gene: TRBV27; len: 10; CDR3aa: ASTTGVDEQF
j_gene: TRBJ1-1; v_gene: TRBV7-6; len: 14; CDR3aa: ASTPGGGPRNTEAF
j_gene: TRBJ2-1; v_gene: TRBV5-1; len: 13; CDR3aa: ASSGTGESWNEQF
j_gene: TRBJ1-2; v_gene: TRBV2; len: 10; CDR3aa: ARNSGVYGYT
j_gene: TRBJ2-7; v_gene: TRBV19; len: 11; CDR3aa: ASSGAAAYEQY
j_gene: TRBJ2-5; v_gene: TRBV9; len: 15; CDR3aa: ASSVGTSGGAEETQY
j_gene: TRBJ2-1; v_gene: TRBV27; len: 14; CDR3aa: ASSMEGRPTYNEQF
j_gene: .; v_gene: TRBV12-2; len: 12; CDR3aa: ASRSGLVYCEQY
j_gene: TRBJ2-7; v_gene: TRBV19; len: 10; CDR3aa: ASSGLASEQY
j_gene: TRBJ1-2; v_gene: TRBV28; len: 11; CDR3aa: ASSLPGGAGYT
j_gene: TRBJ2-3; v_gene: TRBV4-1; len: 17; CDR3aa: ASSQGGGGRALSTDTQY
j_gene: TRBJ2-2; v_gene: TRBV27; len: 13; CDR3aa: ASSLRTGNTGELF
j_gene: TRBJ1-3; v_gene: TRBV5-1; len: 14; CDR3aa: ASSGTGKRTGNTIY
j_gene: TRBJ1-5; v_gene: TRBV28; len: 14; CDR3aa: ASSFRVTYSNQPQH
j_gene: TRBJ2-7; v_gene: TRBV19; len: 11; CDR3aa: ATASGGAGEQY
j_gene: TRBJ1-2; v_gene: TRBV15; len: 12; CDR3aa: ATSRRAGVDGYT
j_gene: TRBJ1-3; v_gene: TRBV28; len: 13; CDR3aa: ASSPQGAAGNTIY
j_gene: TRBJ1-1; v_gene: TRBV4-2; len: 16; CDR3aa: ASSQLTGPGWVNTEAF
j_gene: TRBJ2-6; v_gene: TRBV18; len: 15; CDR3aa: ASSQWSIGGGANVLT
j_gene: TRBJ2-5; v_gene: TRBV7-9; len: 11; CDR3aa: AWRPGVQETQY
j_gene: TRBJ2-2; v_gene: TRBV5-1; len: 15; CDR3aa: ASSFPSGQGNAGELF
j_gene: TRBJ1-2; v_gene: TRBV7-2; len: 14; CDR3aa: ASSLMGGGLKRGYT
j_gene: TRBJ2-7; v_gene: TRBV6-1; len: 12; CDR3aa: ASSEGQLAYEQY
j_gene: TRBJ1-2; v_gene: TRBV6-5; len: 10; CDR3aa: ASSHRDYGYT
j_gene: TRBJ1-4; v_gene: TRBV28; len: 14; CDR3aa: ATSSTAGTGSEKLF
j_gene: TRBJ2-2; v_gene: TRBV27; len: 14; CDR3aa: ASSPWTGGYTGELF
j_gene: TRBJ2-5; v_gene: TRBV2; len: 13; CDR3aa: ASTLLAGGSETQY
j_gene: TRBJ2-1; v_gene: TRBV6-4; len: 13; CDR3aa: ASSTLAGAYNEQF
j_gene: TRBJ1-3; v_gene: TRBV10-3; len: 14; CDR3aa: AIRPNTGSSGNTIY
j_gene: TRBJ2-3; v_gene: TRBV2; len: 14; CDR3aa: ASSELIAGVGDTQY
j_gene: TRBJ2-4; v_gene: TRBV7-8; len: 16; CDR3aa: ASSPGLAGGGRGNIQY
j_gene: TRBJ2-7; v_gene: TRBV2; len: 11; CDR3aa: ASSATGGGEQY
j_gene: TRBJ1-2; v_gene: TRBV30; len: 12; CDR3aa: AWSVYRTGVKCT
j_gene: TRBJ1-2; v_gene: TRBV28; len: 10; CDR3aa: ASSHLKGPYT
j_gene: TRBJ2-7; v_gene: TRBV7-6; len: 16; CDR3aa: ASSLAWVAGIGSYEQY
j_gene: TRBJ1-3; v_gene: TRBV5-4; len: 14; CDR3aa: ASSLASRTGGNTIY
j_gene: TRBJ2-7; v_gene: TRBV28; len: 11; CDR3aa: ASSAQGDWEQY
j_gene: TRBJ2-1; v_gene: TRBV5-1; len: 15; CDR3aa: ASSPMTSPNSYNEQF
j_gene: TRBJ1-2; v_gene: TRBV5-6; len: 12; CDR3aa: ASSPGIRRDGYT
j_gene: TRBJ2-5; v_gene: TRBV5-1; len: 13; CDR3aa: ASSWTSGGAETQY
j_gene: TRBJ2-7; v_gene: TRBV30; len: 12; CDR3aa: AWRRAGGFDEQY
j_gene: TRBJ2-3; v_gene: TRBV6-4; len: 11; CDR3aa: ASAPTSRDTQY
j_gene: TRBJ2-1; v_gene: TRBV6-1; len: 12; CDR3aa: ASSEAGALGEQF
j_gene: TRBJ2-7; v_gene: TRBV18; len: 11; CDR3aa: ASSRDRSYEQY